This T cell receptor beta chain was sequenced for a study of T cells in Graves' hyperthyroidism and ophthalmopathy. Study summary: Before any treatment, at initial diagnosis, peripheral blood was collected.

Overall study results and limits: A model of 13 V-J features distinguished ophthalmopathy from stable hyperthyroidism. Blood samples included most of the expanded thyroid clonotypes exceeding 0.001. A median roughly six months before onset, the model predicted ophthalmopathy.

This clonotype was counted ten times or more. Its antigen is currently unknown. RNA transcripts were the template for amplifying TCR beta CDR3 regions. HTBI primers were the set used in a first-round RT-PCR of the TCR CDR3. TCRdb itself ran the multiplex PCR reads through MiXCR, one entry per CDR3 protein. The sample yields about 840,000 distinct CDR3 sequences, roughly 40% seen once. Germline V gives CDR1 SQVTM, CDR2 ANQGSEA. CDR3 length equals 12 residues. The specimen was blood. The source of this sequence is a man between 18 and 35 years old with Graves' hyperthyroidism. This chain uses TRBV29-1 with TRBJ1-1; D is ambiguous. The CDR3 sequence is CGSLTGTTEAFF. As DNA, the CDR3 is TGCGGCTCGCTCACGGGAACCACTGAAGCTTTCTTT.